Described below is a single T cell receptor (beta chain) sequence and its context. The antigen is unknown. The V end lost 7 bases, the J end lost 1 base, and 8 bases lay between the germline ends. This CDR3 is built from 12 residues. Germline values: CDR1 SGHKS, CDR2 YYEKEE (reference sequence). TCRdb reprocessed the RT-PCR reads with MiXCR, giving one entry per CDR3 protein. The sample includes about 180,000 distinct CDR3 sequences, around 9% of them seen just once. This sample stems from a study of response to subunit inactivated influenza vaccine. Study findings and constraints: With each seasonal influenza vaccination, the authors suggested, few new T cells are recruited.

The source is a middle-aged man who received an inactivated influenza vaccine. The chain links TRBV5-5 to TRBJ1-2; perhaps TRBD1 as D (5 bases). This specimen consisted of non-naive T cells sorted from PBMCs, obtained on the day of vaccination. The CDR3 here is CASGTVNYGYTF. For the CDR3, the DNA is TGTGCCAGCGGGACGGTTAACTATGGCTACACCTTC. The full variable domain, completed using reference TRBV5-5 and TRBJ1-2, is DAGVTQSPTHLIKTRGQQVTLRCSPISGHKSVSWYQQVLGQGPQFIFQYYEKEERGRGNFPDRFSARQFPNYSSELNVNALLLGDSALYLCASGTVNYGYTFGSGTRLTVV.